This entry describes one TCR beta chain. Its antigen remains unknown. The time point denotes: sample taken at primary tumor resection. Unsorted whole RNA from tumor, nontumor lung or frozen PBMC underwent sequencing. From the 5' RACE reads, TCRdb called clonotypes with MiXCR, one entry per CDR3 protein. The table lists about 20,000 distinct CDR3 sequences, around 8.1% of them singletons. This sample is drawn from a study of spatial heterogeneity in lung cancer. Germline CDR1 is SGHAT and CDR2 is FQNNGV. With 6 bases removed from V and 5 bases from J, the gap between germline ends came to 14 bases. The CDR3 has 13 residues. Whole-study results and caveats: For expanded intratumoral alpha and beta TCRs, counts tracked tumor mutation counts.

The source material was lung tumor tissue, sampled at surgery. The receptor was derived from a male donor with early-stage non-small cell lung cancer. The chain joins TRBV11-2 to TRBJ2-7; D is unresolved. This CDR3 is CASRSLAPDEQYF. In DNA form, the CDR3 reads TGTGCCAGCAGATCTTTAGCTCCGGACGAGCAGTACTTC. The full variable domain, in which reference TRBV11-2 and TRBJ2-7 provide the parts outside the CDR3, is EAGVAQSPRYKIIEKRQSVAFWCNPISGHATLYWYQQILGQGPKLLIQFQNNGVVDDSQLPKDRFSAERLKGVDSTLKIQPAKLEDSAVYLCASRSLAPDEQYFGPGTRLTVT.